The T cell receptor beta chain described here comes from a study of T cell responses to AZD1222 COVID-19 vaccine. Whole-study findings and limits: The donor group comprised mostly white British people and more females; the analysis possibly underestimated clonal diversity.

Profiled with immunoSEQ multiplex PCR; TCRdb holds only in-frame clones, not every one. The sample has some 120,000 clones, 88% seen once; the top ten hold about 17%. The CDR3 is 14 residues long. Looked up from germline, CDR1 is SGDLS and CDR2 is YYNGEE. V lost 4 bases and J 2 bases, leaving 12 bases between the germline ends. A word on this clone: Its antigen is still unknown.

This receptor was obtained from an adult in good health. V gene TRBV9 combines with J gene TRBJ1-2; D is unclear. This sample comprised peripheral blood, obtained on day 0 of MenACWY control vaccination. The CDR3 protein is CASSSGSGNYGYTF. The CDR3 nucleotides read TGTGCCAGCAGCTCCGGATCGGGGAACTATGGCTACACCTTC.